This T cell receptor beta chain emerged from a study of Ad26.COV2.S vaccination and SARS-CoV-2 variants. The overall study: The trial was COV1001 and the donor's arm was Ad26.COV2.S. The vaccine Ad26.COV2.S was put into the muscle once, or twice with 56 days between.

Details on this clone: What it binds is not known. The same CDR3 can be traced to other DNA sequences in this sample.

This table comes from immunoSEQ multiplex PCR, and its TCRdb copy is limited to in-frame clones, with some not included. The sample includes about half a million clones, 89% seen only once; the top ten take over 1.5%. The CDR3 extends over 12 amino acids. V lost 1 base and J 3 bases, leaving 4 bases between the germline ends. CDR1 and CDR2 (germline): LGHDT, YNNKEL (reference sequence). The treatment here: 15 to 20 received Ad26.COV2.S at low or high dose, single or two shots; a few received placebo; per-sample allocation not given. Each sample was drawn 63 days after the first injection (of vaccine or placebo). An adult aged 18-55 years in Boston served as the donor. Overall study findings and caveats: Non-spike TCR breadth showed similarity between vaccine and placebo recipients.

The clonotype comes from a person aged 18-65 years who received the Ad26.COV2.S COVID-19 vaccine or a placebo. The chain combines TRBV3-1 (or the pseudogene TRBV3-2) with TRBJ2-7, with D unclear. Sequencing was performed on peripheral blood, taken in a trial of Ad26.COV2.S vaccine versus placebo. CDR3 in amino acids: CASSQGGYEQYF. Written as DNA, the CDR3 is TGTGCCAGCAGCCAAGGCGGCTACGAGCAGTACTTC.